The 12 T cell receptor beta chains in this list originate from one sample, sequenced in a study of vaccination and CD4 T cells after COVID-19. No antigens are known for them. Described treatment: approximately 9-day PBMC culture with coronavirus spike peptide pools or control peptides (ViraFEST assay). Sequencing of DNA taken from cultured CD4+ T cells relied on the Oncomine TCR Beta short-read assay. TCRdb re-analysed the PCR reads in MiXCR, keeping a single row per CDR3 protein. The profile covers 15,000 to 20,000 distinct CDR3 sequences, with around 50% appearing a single time and approximately 7.5% taken by the ten largest. The sequencing sample was made of CD4+ T cells from blood, cultured in vitro. These receptors all come from a human donor who had recovered from COVID-19.

V and J are TRBV30 and TRBJ2-3; possibly TRBD1 for D (6 bases). The V gene lost 3 bases and the J gene lost 1 base, with 11 bases spanning the gap. CDR3 length equals 14 residues. Germline CDR1 reads GTSNPN; CDR2 reads SVGIG (reference sequence). The CDR3 sequence is CAWRDSGGTDTQYF. CDR3 DNA sequence: TGTGCCTGGAGGGACTCAGGGGGCACAGATACGCAGTATTTT.

V is TRBV7-9 and J is TRBJ2-1, with 7 bases identical to TRBD2. The CDR3 length is 17 residues. J lost 6 bases, V lost 10 bases, and 21 bases had no gene match. Germline values: CDR1 SEHNR, CDR2 FQNEAQ (reference sequence). CDR3 sequence (DNA): TGTGCCACAACCCGTAGGAGGGGACTAAGGGCTGTCAATGAGCAGTTCTTC. This encodes CATTRRRGLRAVNEQFF.

V is TRBV20-1 and J is TRBJ2-5; 9 bases agree with TRBD1. In germline, CDR1 is DFQATT, CDR2 SNEGSKA (reference sequence). This CDR3 region has 16 residues. V trimming: 0 bases; J trimming: 2 bases; junction bases outside the gene matches: 7. CDR3 in amino acids: CSARDTGQGSQETQYF. The CDR3 bases are TGCAGTGCTAGAGATACAGGACAGGGGAGTCAAGAGACCCAGTACTTC.

The J gene is TRBJ2-3, the V gene TRBV6-5; tentatively, D is TRBD1 (6 bases). Germline V gene sequence: CDR1 MNHEY, CDR2 SVGAGI. There are 15 residues in the CDR3. V was shortened by 4 bases and J by 0 bases, with 11 bases between the two germline ends. As DNA, the CDR3 is TGTGCCAGCAGTTTTCGACAGGCGAGCACAGATACGCAGTATTTT. Translating it yields CASSFRQASTDTQYF.

The chain carries TRBV27 and TRBJ2-5; either TRBD1 or TRBD2 may supply D (5 bases each). Germline loops: CDR1 MNHEY, CDR2 SMNVEV (reference sequence). The CDR3 consists of 15 residues. V was pared by 2 bases and J by 5 bases, with 15 bases between. The CDR3 region is CASSLRLTGTETQYF. CDR3 sequence (DNA): TGTGCCAGCAGTTTAAGGCTCACGGGGACGGAGACCCAGTACTTC.

The chain employs TRBV7-3 and TRBJ2-3, with 11 bases identical to TRBD2. This CDR3 spans 15 amino acids. V lost 5 bases, J lost 5 bases, and 6 bases stayed unmatched. The germline V gene has CDR1 SGHTA and CDR2 FQGTGA. CDR3 region: CASSTQGLAGDTQYF. CDR3 sequence (DNA): TGTGCCAGCAGCACACAAGGACTAGCGGGAGATACGCAGTATTTT. The entire variable domain, with the rest obtained from reference TRBV7-3 and TRBJ2-3, is as follows: GAGVSQTPSNKVTEKGKYVELRCDPISGHTALYWYRQSLGQGPEFLIYFQGTGAADDSGLPNDRFFAVRPEGSVSTLKIQRTERGDSAVYLCASSTQGLAGDTQYFGPGTRLTVL.

A single count supports this clonotype. The rearrangement links TRBV6-1 to TRBJ2-5; 9 bases agree with TRBD1. V trimming: 1 base; J trimming: 4 bases; junction bases outside the gene matches: 1. This CDR3 region has 14 residues. Germline V gene data show CDR1 as MNHNS and CDR2 as SASEGT. The CDR3 nucleotides are TGTGCCAGCAGTGAAGGGACAGGGGCAGAGACCCAGTACTTC. The encoded protein is CASSEGTGAETQYF.

The chain joins TRBV29-1 to TRBJ2-7, with a weak D call TRBD2 (6 bases). The CDR3 has 12 amino acids. The germline V gene has CDR1 SQVTM and CDR2 ANQGSEA. V was clipped by 4 bases and J by 2 bases, with 9 bases between them. The DNA for the CDR3 is TGCAGCGTTGGAGGGGAGGCCTACGAGCAGTACTTC. This sequence encodes CSVGGEAYEQYF.

This clonotype was seen a few times. This chain joins TRBV2 and TRBJ1-1; 8 bases map to TRBD1. The CDR3 is 14 residues long. V trimming: 6 bases; J trimming: 1 base; junction bases outside the gene matches: 4. The germline gives CDR1 SNHLY, CDR2 FYNNEI. For the CDR3, the DNA is TGTGCCAGCAGCATTGACAGGGGGAACACTGAAGCTTTCTTT. It yields the protein CASSIDRGNTEAFF. The full variable domain, completed using reference TRBV2 and TRBJ1-1, is EPEVTQTPSHQVTQMGQEVILRCVPISNHLYFYWYRQILGQKVEFLVSFYNNEISEKSEIFDDQFSVERPDGSNFTLKIRSTKLEDSAMYFCASSIDRGNTEAFFGQGTRLTVV.

This chain uses TRBV7-2 with TRBJ1-2, with 7 bases that match TRBD1. V trimming: 4 bases; J trimming: 6 bases; junction bases outside the gene matches: 17. The CDR3 is made up of 17 amino acids. Germline CDR1 is SGHTA and CDR2 is FQGNSA. The CDR3 is CASSSSMGPQGNNGYTF. CDR3 coding DNA: TGTGCCAGCAGCTCCTCTATGGGACCACAGGGGAACAATGGCTACACCTTC.

This clonotype occurred a few times. The CDR3 bases are TGTGCCATCAGGTTTTCGGACAGGGAAAATTCACCCCTCCACTTT. It yields the protein CAIRFSDRENSPLHF. The chain is built from TRBV10-3 and TRBJ1-6; 8 bases line up with TRBD1. Germline V gene sequence: CDR1 ENHRY, CDR2 SYGVKD. The CDR3 extends over 15 amino acids. The J segment lost 7 bases and the V segment lost 6 bases, leaving 8 bases of the junction unmatched.

This clonotype appeared a few times. The CDR3 sequence is CSALRGGRAKDEQFF. As DNA, the CDR3 is TGCAGTGCCCTCAGGGGCGGGAGGGCCAAAGATGAGCAGTTCTTC. This chain connects TRBV20-1 to TRBJ2-1; 9 bases align to TRBD2. Per germline, CDR1 DFQATT and CDR2 SNEGSKA (reference sequence). Unmatched junction bases numbered 14, after V lost 6 bases and J lost 8 bases. The length of the CDR3 is 15 residues.